The clone carrying this T cell receptor beta chain occurred a few times. 5'RACE with constant-segment primers built TCRalpha and TCRbeta cDNA libraries with UMIs. TCRdb re-analysed the 5' RACE reads in MiXCR, keeping a single row per CDR3 protein. Of 85,000 to 130,000 distinct CDR3 sequences listed, under 15% are singletons. V lost 5 bases and J lost 4; bases outside the gene matches: 14. Germline V gene sequence: CDR1 SEHNR, CDR2 FQNEAQ (reference sequence). The CDR3 covers 16 residues. This entry comes from a study of T-cell memory formation after mild COVID-19. Background on the study: Largely, TCR clusters stayed within a single donor.

The specimen sequenced was PBMCs or a T cell subset sorted from them (not recorded which). The receptor was isolated from an adult woman who had mild COVID-19 (a few samples of this study predate the infection). Cell type and time point are not known. The V and J genes are TRBV7-9 and TRBJ2-7, with 7 bases that match TRBD2. CDR3 region: CASSPGGGGRTYEQYF. The DNA of the CDR3 is TGTGCCAGCAGCCCCGGGGGAGGCGGGAGAACGTACGAGCAGTACTTC.